What follows are 25 T cell receptor beta chains derived from one specimen sequenced in a study of shared clonotypes between healthy human individuals. Naive CD8 cells were CD45RO-negative, positively selected for CCR7, excluding terminally differentiated effector memory CD45RA+ cells. Assay: immunoSEQ multiplex PCR; the TCRdb copy retains only in-frame clones and omits some. In the table there are 1.5 million to 2.5 million clones, approximately 94% of which are singletons. The sequenced sample consisted of naive CD8+ T cells sorted from blood. Source of these receptors: a man between 18 and 29 years old in good health.

The chain couples TRBV4-3 to TRBJ2-1, with D possibly being TRBD1 (6 bases). This CDR3 contains 13 residues. V was shortened by 3 bases and J by 8 bases, with 11 bases between the two germline ends. CDR1 is LGHNA, CDR2 YSLEER, per germline. The CDR3 loop reads CASSHTRGYEQFF. The CDR3, as DNA: TGCGCCAGCAGCCACACCAGGGGTTATGAGCAGTTCTTC.

With respect to this clone: In the same sample, other DNA sequences code for this CDR3. The rearrangement links TRBV11-2 to TRBJ2-7; the match to TRBD2 covers 7 bases. The CDR3 is 13 residues long. CDR1 SGHAT and CDR2 FQNNGV come from the germline V gene. J gave up 3 bases and V 5 bases, and 4 bases lay outside the gene matches. CDR3 in DNA: TGTGCCAGCAGCCCCGGACTAGGCTACGAGCAGTACTTC. This encodes CASSPGLGYEQYF.

Concerning this clone: The same CDR3 can be traced to other DNA sequences in this sample. The chain employs TRBV6-5 and TRBJ2-7; D possibly matches TRBD1 or TRBD2 (5 bases each). Germline V CDR1 and CDR2: MNHEY, SVGAGI. The CDR3 is 13 residues long. Trimming shortened V by 2 bases and J by 2 bases, and 7 bases separated the two germline ends. CDR3 sequence reads: CASSYGTTYEQYF. The CDR3 DNA is TGTGCCAGCAGTTACGGGACCACCTACGAGCAGTACTTC.

V gene TRBV19 combines with J gene TRBJ2-2, with no clear D. The germline V and J ends were trimmed by 10 bases and 2 bases, with 8 bases remaining between them. Germline assignment: CDR1 LNHDA and CDR2 SQIVND (reference sequence). The CDR3 has 12 amino acids. CDR3 protein: CATCRNTGELFF. The CDR3 region has the DNA TGTGCCACGTGCCGTAACACCGGGGAGCTGTTTTTT. The whole variable domain, remainder taken from reference TRBV19 and TRBJ2-2, is DGGITQSPKYLFRKEGQNVTLSCEQNLNHDAMYWYRQDPGQGLRLIYYSQIVNDFQKGDIAEGYSVSREKKESFPLTVTSAQKNPTAFYLCATCRNTGELFFGEGSRLTVL.

The CDR3 protein is CASSGRDSVADTQYF. The CDR3 DNA reads TGTGCCAGCAGCGGCCGGGACTCGGTGGCAGATACGCAGTATTTT. This chain uses TRBV13 with TRBJ2-3, with D perhaps TRBD2 (6 bases). Germline assignment: CDR1 PRHDT and CDR2 FYEKMQ (reference sequence). With 5 bases removed from V and 4 bases from J, the gap between germline ends came to 16 bases. The CDR3 is 15 residues long.

This sequence joins TRBV18 and TRBJ1-2; tentatively, D is TRBD1 (5 bases). Germline V gene data show CDR1 as KGHSH and CDR2 as LQKENI. The CDR3 runs 14 residues. V lost 0 bases to trimming and J lost 4 bases, with 9 bases between them. CDR3 DNA: TGTGCCAGCTCACCACCAGGGGTCGGCTATGGCTACACCTTC. It encodes CASSPPGVGYGYTF.

A remark on this clone: A read error may be the cause here, since a much bigger clone is one base away. The rearrangement joins TRBV10-1 to TRBJ1-1; no clear D gene. CDR3 size: 15 residues. Germline assignment: CDR1 WNHNN and CDR2 SYGVQD (reference sequence). V lost 2 bases to trimming and J lost 5 bases, with 15 bases between them. The chain's CDR3 is CASSEGRGSLTEAFF. The CDR3 nucleotides are TGCGCCAGCAGTGAGGGTCGGGGAAGTTTGACTGAAGCTTTCTTT.

This clone occurred once. The rearrangement joins TRBV28 to TRBJ1-2; D gene uncertain. From germline, CDR1 is MDHEN and CDR2 SYDVKM. The V end was cut by 5 bases, the J end by 3 bases, with 13 bases between. The CDR3 contains 14 residues. The CDR3 region is CASSLLMEDYGYTF. In DNA, the CDR3 is TGTGCCAGCAGTCTATTGATGGAAGACTATGGCTACACCTTC.

V gene TRBV7-9 combines with J gene TRBJ2-5; 7 nucleotides line up with TRBD1. Germline CDR1 reads SEHNR; CDR2 reads FQNEAQ (reference sequence). The CDR3 has 15 residues. V was pared by 0 bases and J by 5 bases, with 6 bases of the junction left unmatched. The DNA of the CDR3 is TGTGCCAGCAGCTTAGCCCCGCAGGGGGAGGAGACCCAGTACTTC. This codes for CASSLAPQGEETQYF.

Only a few counts were recorded for this clone. J is TRBJ1-2 and V is TRBV27; unclear D gene. The germline CDR1 and CDR2 sequences are MNHEY and SMNVEV (reference sequence). The CDR3 runs to 13 residues. Trimming shortened V by 0 bases and J by 11 bases, and 13 bases separated the two germline ends. The CDR3 nucleotides are TGTGCCAGCAGTTTATCCCTCGGCAGCCCTTACACCTTC. Translated, it gives CASSLSLGSPYTF.

Notes on this clone: Distinct nucleotide sequences in the sample also encode this CDR3. The V gene is TRBV30, the J gene TRBJ2-7; D call uncertain. Deletions cut 0 bases from V and 3 bases from J, with 6 bases between. Germline lookup yields CDR1 GTSNPN and CDR2 SVGIG (reference sequence). The CDR3 consists of 12 residues. The CDR3 sequence: CAWSVTHYEQYF. The CDR3 coding sequence is TGTGCCTGGAGTGTAACCCACTACGAGCAGTACTTC.

The chain is built from TRBV5-5 and TRBJ1-2; 10 bases are shared with TRBD1. The germline CDR1 and CDR2 sequences are SGHKS and YYEKEE (reference sequence). Trimming took 3 bases from V and 8 from J; bases not matched to a gene: 7. This CDR3 is built from 14 residues. The CDR3 is CASSSGQGLEGYTF. The CDR3 nucleotides are TGTGCCAGCAGCTCGGGACAGGGGTTGGAAGGCTACACCTTC.

The CDR3 DNA reads as TGTGCCAGCAGCCGCCGGACAGGCTGGAATGAGCAGTTCTTC. Amino acids: CASSRRTGWNEQFF. The chain couples TRBV7-2 to TRBJ2-1; TRBD1 matches at 7 bases. The junction had 8 bases not matched to a gene; V was cut back by 5 bases and J by 7 bases. The length of the CDR3 is 14 residues. Germline-derived CDR1 and CDR2 are SGHTA and FQGNSA.

V usage is TRBV11-2 and J usage is TRBJ2-7; possibly TRBD2 for D (5 bases). V was pared by 1 base and J by 2 bases, with 9 bases between. The CDR3 covers 14 residues. Looked up from germline, CDR1 is SGHAT and CDR2 is FQNNGV. In nucleotides, the CDR3 is TGTGCCAGCAGCTTAGGGGGAGACACCTACGAGCAGTACTTC. It translates to CASSLGGDTYEQYF. Filled out from reference TRBV11-2 and TRBJ2-7, the complete variable domain reads EAGVAQSPRYKIIEKRQSVAFWCNPISGHATLYWYQQILGQGPKLLIQFQNNGVVDDSQLPKDRFSAERLKGVDSTLKIQPAKLEDSAVYLCASSLGGDTYEQYFGPGTRLTVT.

V is TRBV27 and J is TRBJ1-6; the D gene is possibly TRBD1 (5 bases). From germline, CDR1 is MNHEY and CDR2 SMNVEV (reference sequence). V lost 3 bases to trimming and J lost 7 bases, with 10 bases between them. This CDR3 region has 14 residues. The CDR3 spells CASSFMGGNSPLHF. CDR3 sequence (DNA): TGTGCCAGCAGTTTTATGGGGGGGAATTCACCCCTCCACTTT.

The CDR3 loop is CASSLSLAGGRVEQYF. Here the CDR3 DNA reads TGTGCCAGCAGCCTTAGCCTAGCGGGGGGGCGGGTTGAGCAGTACTTC. The chain has TRBV7-2 and TRBJ2-7, with 12 bases identical to TRBD2. The CDR3 runs 16 residues. V shed 5 bases and J 7 bases; nucleotides not matched to a gene: 12. Germline V gives CDR1 SGHTA, CDR2 FQGNSA.

The chain carries TRBV10-3 and TRBJ2-3; 7 bases line up with TRBD1. V lost 6 bases, J lost 2 bases, and 14 bases stayed unmatched. The germline gives CDR1 ENHRY, CDR2 SYGVKD. The CDR3 loop spans 17 amino acids. The CDR3 reads CAIRGTVGELHTDTQYF. The CDR3, as DNA: TGTGCCATCAGGGGGACAGTCGGAGAACTTCACACAGATACGCAGTATTTT.

The J gene is TRBJ1-5, the V gene TRBV6-5; D perhaps matches TRBD1 (5 bases). Between the trimmed V and J ends, which lost 0 bases and 4 bases, there was a span of 10 bases. Germline CDR1 is MNHEY and CDR2 is SVGAGI. The CDR3 has 15 residues. The CDR3 here is CASSYSIGGNQPQHF. The DNA for the CDR3 is TGTGCCAGCAGTTACTCGATTGGGGGAAATCAGCCCCAGCATTTT.

The chain employs TRBV4-1 and TRBJ2-7, with 11 nucleotides matching TRBD1. The germline CDR1 and CDR2 sequences are MGHRA and YSYEKL. The CDR3 is 16 residues long. V dropped 5 bases and J dropped 2; count of bases not matched to a gene: 8. The CDR3 spells CASSTLGQGVPYEQYF. The DNA of the CDR3 is TGCGCCAGCAGCACCCTGGGACAGGGGGTCCCCTACGAGCAGTACTTC.

This clone was seen once. Other DNA sequences from this sample encode an identical CDR3 as well. The chain uses TRBV4-1 and TRBJ2-7; D is uncertain. The CDR3 is 13 amino acids. Trimming removed 3 bases from V and 0 bases from J, with 6 bases in between. From germline, CDR1 is MGHRA and CDR2 YSYEKL. The CDR3 region is CASSQTPSYEQYF. CDR3 nucleotide sequence: TGCGCCAGCAGCCAGACACCCTCCTACGAGCAGTACTTC.

The J gene is TRBJ2-5, the V gene TRBV9, with D unclear. The CDR3 consists of 15 residues. Germline CDR1 is SGDLS and CDR2 is YYNGEE. V lost 1 base to trimming and J lost 1 base, with 11 bases between them. The CDR3: CASSVRAGFQETQYF. CDR3 bases: TGTGCCAGCAGCGTAAGGGCAGGCTTCCAAGAGACCCAGTACTTC. Full variable domain (remainder filled in from reference TRBV9 and TRBJ2-5): DSGVTQTPKHLITATGQRVTLRCSPRSGDLSVYWYQQSLDQGLQFLIQYYNGEERAKGNILERFSAQQFPDLHSELNLSSLELGDSALYFCASSVRAGFQETQYFGPGTRLLVL.

The chain joins TRBV28 to TRBJ2-2; TRBD2 is a possible D gene (6 bases). Germline V gives CDR1 MDHEN, CDR2 SYDVKM. The CDR3 runs 16 residues. The V gene lost 4 bases and the J gene lost 4 bases, with 16 bases spanning the gap. DNA for the CDR3: TGTGCCAGCAGTTCCCCCGGCGGGGCGGGCACCGGGGAGCTGTTTTTT. This translates into CASSSPGGAGTGELFF. The full variable domain, in which reference TRBV28 and TRBJ2-2 provide the parts outside the CDR3, is DVKVTQSSRYLVKRTGEKVFLECVQDMDHENMFWYRQDPGLGLRLIYFSYDVKMKEKGDIPEGYSVSREKKERFSLILESASTNQTSMYLCASSSPGGAGTGELFFGEGSRLTVL.

The chain links TRBV4-1 to TRBJ1-1, with 7 bases lining up with TRBD1. After removal of 1 base from V and 2 bases from J, the junction contained 4 bases not matched to a gene. Per the germline V gene, CDR1 is MGHRA and CDR2 is YSYEKL. This CDR3 comprises 15 residues. CDR3 residues: CASSQATGTNTEAFF. In DNA, the CDR3 is TGCGCCAGCAGCCAAGCGACAGGGACAAACACTGAAGCTTTCTTT.

The rearrangement joins TRBV28 to TRBJ1-5, with 9 bases that match TRBD1. CDR3 length: 18 amino acids. Germline V gene sequence: CDR1 MDHEN, CDR2 SYDVKM. After removal of 5 bases from V and 3 bases from J, the junction contained 14 bases not matched to a gene. CDR3: CASSAIPYWDRDNQPQHF. The DNA for the CDR3 is TGTGCCAGCAGTGCCATCCCCTACTGGGACAGGGACAATCAGCCCCAGCATTTT. Based on the CDR3 plus reference TRBV28 and TRBJ1-5, the full variable domain is DVKVTQSSRYLVKRTGEKVFLECVQDMDHENMFWYRQDPGLGLRLIYFSYDVKMKEKGDIPEGYSVSREKKERFSLILESASTNQTSMYLCASSAIPYWDRDNQPQHFGDGTRLSIL.

The chain joins TRBV27 to TRBJ2-2; the match to TRBD1 covers 9 bases. The germline V gene encodes CDR1 MNHEY and CDR2 SMNVEV (reference sequence). V dropped 3 bases and J dropped 7; count of bases not matched to a gene: 6. The CDR3 has 15 residues. The DNA for the CDR3 is TGTGCCAGCAGTTTCCTTACAGGGGGCGACGGGGAGCTGTTTTTT. Translation: CASSFLTGGDGELFF.